These 29 T cell receptor beta chains share one sample of origin, sequenced in a study of human T cells and chemical hapten exposure. Using its own MiXCR run on the RACE reads, TCRdb lists one record per CDR3 protein. The table lists 97,000 or so distinct CDR3 sequences, roughly a quarter of them singletons. Time point specified: patch test 3, about 24 weeks after DPC sensitization. The treatment denotes: therapeutic diphenylcyclopropenone sensitization with weekly scalp DPC. The starting material was whole blood, obtained in connection with sensitization to the hapten diphenylcyclopropenone (DPC). The receptors stem from a man aged 40-49 years with alopecia areata. Some clones in this sample may be carry-over from other donors' samples.

For the CDR3, the DNA is TGTGCCAGCAGCTCCAGGGGACGGAACATTCAGTACTTC. Translated, it gives CASSSRGRNIQYF. The genes are TRBV6-2 or TRBV6-3 and TRBJ2-4, with a possible D match to TRBD1 (6 bases). V lost 6 bases to trimming and J lost 7 bases, with 13 bases between them. This CDR3 is built from 13 residues. Germline V gene sequence: CDR1 MNHEY, CDR2 SVGEGT.

The chain has TRBV7-2 and TRBJ2-3; 7 bases line up with TRBD1. Per germline, CDR1 SGHTA and CDR2 FQGNSA. After removal of 1 base from V and 6 bases from J, the junction contained 7 bases not matched to a gene. This CDR3 comprises 15 residues. CDR3 bases: TGTGCCAGCAGCTTAGAGGGCAGGGGGATTGATACGCAGTATTTT. Amino acids: CASSLEGRGIDTQYF.

This clonotype showed up just a few times. The chain recombines TRBV2 with TRBJ1-6; D gene ambiguous. Germline V gives CDR1 SNHLY, CDR2 FYNNEI. CDR3 length: 15 amino acids. Trimming stripped 7 bases from V and 6 bases from J, with 16 bases between. For the CDR3, the DNA is TGTGCCAGCACTATTGACCGGATAGGTAATTCACCCCTCCACTTT. Its translation is CASTIDRIGNSPLHF.

The chain couples TRBV7-6 to TRBJ2-5; D unclear. CDR1 and CDR2 from the germline V gene are SGHVS and FNYEAQ. V was cut by 1 base and J by 3 bases, with 15 bases left in between. The CDR3 runs 16 residues. CDR3 DNA: TGTGCCAGCAGCTTAGGGTTTAGCCACTCGGAAGAGACCCAGTACTTC. Translation: CASSLGFSHSEETQYF.

The genes are TRBV28 and TRBJ2-7; D unresolved. V was pared by 1 base and J by 7 bases, with 8 bases between. The germline V gene encodes CDR1 MDHEN and CDR2 SYDVKM. The CDR3 length is 12 residues. In nucleotides, the CDR3 is TGTGCCAGCAGTTTATTCTCCAGGGAGCAGTACTTC. Translating gives CASSLFSREQYF. Filled out from reference TRBV28 and TRBJ2-7, the complete variable domain reads DVKVTQSSRYLVKRTGEKVFLECVQDMDHENMFWYRQDPGLGLRLIYFSYDVKMKEKGDIPEGYSVSREKKERFSLILESASTNQTSMYLCASSLFSREQYFGPGTRLTVT.

The table lists this clonotype with a few counts. The genes are TRBV28 and TRBJ2-5, with unresolved D. Trimming shortened V by 3 bases and J by 0 bases, and 5 bases separated the two germline ends. The CDR3 spans 13 residues. Germline V gene sequence: CDR1 MDHEN, CDR2 SYDVKM. CDR3 in DNA: TGTGCCAGCAGTTTGGCAGACCAAGAGACCCAGTACTTC. This sequence encodes CASSLADQETQYF.

The V call is TRBV5-1, the J call TRBJ1-4, with D possibly matching TRBD1 (6 bases). V dropped 1 base and J dropped 6 bases, with 13 bases sitting between them. Germline V CDR1 and CDR2: SGHRS, YFSETQ. This CDR3 comprises 15 residues. CDR3: CASSLRGPRDEKLFF. In nucleotides, the CDR3 is TGCGCCAGCAGCTTGCGGGGGCCTCGAGATGAAAAACTGTTTTTT.

The table lists this clonotype with a count of one. The J gene is TRBJ2-1, the V gene TRBV28; 10 nucleotides line up with TRBD2. The V gene's germline CDR1 is MDHEN and CDR2 SYDVKM. V lost 4 bases, J lost 5 bases, and 11 bases stayed unmatched. This CDR3 comprises 17 residues. CDR3 region: CASSSQVGLAGDNEQFF. As DNA, the CDR3 is TGTGCCAGCAGTTCCCAGGTGGGGCTAGCGGGGGACAATGAGCAGTTCTTC.

The chain is built from TRBV11-1 and TRBJ2-7; D unresolved. Trimming stripped 4 bases from V and 1 base from J, with 14 bases between. Germline assignment: CDR1 SGHAT and CDR2 FQDESV (reference sequence). The CDR3 covers 15 residues. The CDR3 sequence is CASSSEFSPSYEQYF. The CDR3 bases are TGTGCCAGCAGCTCGGAATTCTCCCCTTCCTACGAGCAGTACTTC.

The sample holds a few counts of this clonotype. The chain recombines TRBV12-3 or TRBV12-4 with TRBJ2-6; no clear D. The CDR3 is 13 residues long. Trimming removed 8 bases from V and 1 base from J, with 6 bases in between. In DNA, the CDR3 is TGTGCCAGCTCGGAGTCTGGGGCCAACGTCCTGACTTTC. Translating it yields CASSESGANVLTF.

Details on this clonotype: The junction does not match germline at one end; this may be a read error. The V gene is TRBV7-9, the J gene TRBJ1-2; D not resolved. Germline CDR1 reads SEHNR; CDR2 reads FQNEAQ (reference sequence). The CDR3 covers 13 residues. Here the CDR3 DNA reads TGTGCCAGCAGCTTAGGAGCAGGCTATGGCGACACCTTC. Amino acid sequence: CASSLGAGYGDTF.

This clonotype has just a few counts. The gene calls are TRBV12-3 or TRBV12-4 and TRBJ2-7, with 9 bases identical to TRBD2. With V trimmed by 5 bases and J by 12 bases, 11 bases remained unmatched. This CDR3 spans 13 amino acids. The CDR3 loop is CASSMTSGWAPYF. Here the CDR3 DNA reads TGTGCCAGCAGTATGACTAGCGGCTGGGCCCCGTACTTC.

Comments on this clonotype: One end of the junction does not line up with germline, which may come from a read error. V and J are TRBV27 and TRBJ2-2, with D possibly TRBD2 on 5 matching bases. Germline loops: CDR1 MNHEY, CDR2 SMNVEV (reference sequence). CDR3 length: 13 residues. CDR3 coding DNA: TGTGCCAGCACGGAAAGGGCCACCGGGGAGCCGTTTTTT. Amino acid sequence: CASTERATGEPFF.

This clonotype was counted ten times or more. The DNA of the CDR3 is TGCAGTGCTACCGAGACTAACTCTGGAAACACCATATATTTT. This gives the protein CSATETNSGNTIYF. This chain links TRBV20-1 with TRBJ1-3; D not certain. Trimming stripped 4 bases from V and 0 bases from J, with 10 bases between. The CDR3 runs to 14 residues. Germline CDR1 reads DFQATT; CDR2 reads SNEGSKA (reference sequence).

The V gene is TRBV7-9, the J gene TRBJ2-3, with TRBD2 matching over 9 bases. The CDR3 loop spans 15 amino acids. CDR1 is SEHNR, CDR2 FQNEAQ, per germline (reference sequence). The trim removed 6 bases at V and 3 bases at J, leaving 7 bases unmatched. CDR3: CASRPPGLATDTQYF. The CDR3 coding sequence is TGTGCCAGCAGGCCTCCGGGACTAGCAACAGATACGCAGTATTTT. Supplemented by reference TRBV7-9 and TRBJ2-3, the full variable domain reads DTGVSQNPRHKITKRGQNVTFRCDPISEHNRLYWYRQTLGQGPEFLTYFQNEAQLEKSRLLSDRFSAERPKGSFSTLEIQRTEQGDSAMYLCASRPPGLATDTQYFGPGTRLTVL.

This clonotype was counted only a few times. J is TRBJ2-7 and V is TRBV4-2; 10 bases align to TRBD2. Looked up from germline, CDR1 is LGHNA and CDR2 is YNFKEQ. Trimming cost V 5 bases and J 2 bases; bases outside gene matches: 6. The CDR3 covers 15 residues. The CDR3 reads CASSFRTSGTYEQYF. Here the CDR3 DNA reads TGTGCCAGCAGCTTCCGGACTAGCGGAACCTACGAGCAGTACTTC.

This chain links TRBV28 with TRBJ2-3; D tentatively fits TRBD1 or TRBD2 (6 bases each). CDR3 length: 15 amino acids. V was clipped by 1 base and J by 4 bases, with 12 bases between them. The V gene's germline CDR1 is MDHEN and CDR2 SYDVKM. CDR3 DNA: TGTGCCAGCAGTTTATTGGGGGGCCGGTCAGATACGCAGTATTTT. Protein: CASSLLGGRSDTQYF.

The chain has TRBV7-2 and TRBJ2-3; the match to TRBD2 covers 8 bases. V shed 6 bases and J 3 bases; nucleotides not matched to a gene: 5. This CDR3 is built from 14 residues. Germline V gene data show CDR1 as SGHTA and CDR2 as FQGNSA. The CDR3 coding sequence is TGTGCCAGCAGTTATAGCGGGATTACAGATACGCAGTATTTT. It translates to CASSYSGITDTQYF. Complete variable domain (other parts from reference TRBV7-2 and TRBJ2-3): GAGVSQSPSNKVTEKGKDVELRCDPISGHTALYWYRQSLGQGLEFLIYFQGNSAPDKSGLPSDRFSAERTGGSVSTLTIQRTQQEDSAVYLCASSYSGITDTQYFGPGTRLTVL.

V gene TRBV4-2 combines with J gene TRBJ2-2; D possibly uses TRBD1 or TRBD2 (5 bases each). This CDR3 is built from 15 residues. CDR1 and CDR2 (germline): LGHNA, YNFKEQ. V was pared by 5 bases and J by 3 bases, with 13 bases between. DNA of the CDR3: TGTGCCAGCAGCAATATTGGGACGGACACCGGGGAGCTGTTTTTT. Its translation is CASSNIGTDTGELFF.

This clonotype appeared a few times. The genes are TRBV25-1 and TRBJ2-3; D is uncertain. Between the trimmed V and J ends, which lost 1 base and 3 bases, there was a span of 11 bases. The germline CDR1 and CDR2 sequences are MGHDK and SYGVNS. The CDR3 covers 15 residues. The CDR3 coding sequence is TGTGCCAGCAGTGAATGGGAAGGGATGACAGATACGCAGTATTTT. This translates into CASSEWEGMTDTQYF.

This clonotype was counted between two and nine times. The V and J genes are TRBV9 and TRBJ1-1; no firm D call. V was clipped by 0 bases and J by 6 bases, with 9 bases between them. The CDR3 loop spans 13 amino acids. Germline CDR1 and CDR2: SGDLS and YYNGEE. CDR3 protein: CASSVGGVAEAFF. In nucleotides, the CDR3 is TGTGCCAGCAGCGTAGGGGGAGTGGCTGAAGCTTTCTTT.

This clonotype was observed a handful of times. V usage is TRBV6-1 and J usage is TRBJ1-5, with 9 bases fitting TRBD1. Trimming removed 7 bases from V and 3 bases from J; junction bases left unmatched: 7. CDR3 length: 15 amino acids. Looked up from germline, CDR1 is MNHNS and CDR2 is SASEGT. DNA of the CDR3: TGTGCCAGCACTACGGGACAGGGAATCAATCAGCCCCAGCATTTT. Amino acid sequence: CASTTGQGINQPQHF.

This clonotype appeared a few times. The chain's CDR3 is CASSTEQGPATEAFF. The CDR3 coding sequence is TGCGCCAGCAGCACCGAACAGGGGCCTGCCACTGAAGCTTTCTTT. The rearrangement uses TRBV5-1 and TRBJ1-1, with 7 bases lining up with TRBD1. The V and J ends lost 4 bases and 4 bases, in that order; junction bases with no gene match: 10. In germline, CDR1 is SGHRS, CDR2 YFSETQ. This CDR3 comprises 15 residues. The full variable domain, completed using reference TRBV5-1 and TRBJ1-1, is KAGVTQTPRYLIKTRGQQVTLSCSPISGHRSVSWYQQTPGQGLQFLFEYFSETQRNKGNFPGRFSGRQFSNSRSEMNVSTLELGDSALYLCASSTEQGPATEAFFGQGTRLTVV.

J is TRBJ2-7 and V is TRBV12-3 or TRBV12-4, with D perhaps TRBD1 (6 bases). CDR3 length equals 14 residues. The V end lost 5 bases, the J end lost 2 bases, and 13 bases lay between the germline ends. DNA for the CDR3: TGTGCCAGCAGTAAGACAGGTACTACCTACGAGCAGTACTTC. Amino acids: CASSKTGTTYEQYF.

The V and J genes are TRBV4-1 and TRBJ2-1; 11 bases map to TRBD2. CDR1 and CDR2 from the germline V gene are MGHRA and YSYEKL. V lost 7 bases and J lost 4; bases outside the gene matches: 12. There are 17 residues in the CDR3. CDR3 loop: CASKVLAGGPPYNEQFF. In DNA form, the CDR3 reads TGCGCCAGCAAGGTCTTAGCGGGAGGGCCCCCGTACAATGAGCAGTTCTTC.

This clonotype occurred a few times. The V gene is TRBV3-1, the J gene TRBJ2-7; the match to TRBD1 covers 7 bases. CDR1 and CDR2 from the germline V gene are LGHDT and YNNKEL (reference sequence). The CDR3 loop spans 12 amino acids. The J segment lost 6 bases and the V segment lost 4 bases, leaving 3 bases of the junction unmatched. DNA for the CDR3: TGTGCCAGCAGCCGGGCAGGGGGCGAGCAGTACTTC. It yields the protein CASSRAGGEQYF.

This clonotype occurred many times. The V and J genes are TRBV20-1 and TRBJ2-2; perhaps TRBD2 as D (5 bases). This CDR3 spans 14 amino acids. Per the germline V gene, CDR1 is DFQATT and CDR2 is SNEGSKA (reference sequence). V lost 3 bases and J lost 1, with 9 bases in between. CDR3 in amino acids: CSASLAGNTGELFF. DNA for the CDR3: TGCAGTGCTAGTCTTGCGGGGAACACCGGGGAGCTGTTTTTT.

In its sample, this clonotype was seen a few times. V is TRBV30 and J is TRBJ1-2, with unresolved D. V lost 0 bases, J lost 8 bases, and 13 bases lay in between. The CDR3 runs to 13 residues. Germline assignment: CDR1 GTSNPN and CDR2 SVGIG (reference sequence). The chain's CDR3 is CAWSVQSDGGYTF. The CDR3 nucleotides read TGTGCCTGGAGTGTACAGTCAGACGGCGGCTACACCTTC. The variable domain in full, completed from reference TRBV30 and TRBJ1-2, reads SQTIHQWPATLVQPVGSPLSLECTVEGTSNPNLYWYRQAAGRGLQLLFYSVGIGQISSEVPQNLSASRPQDRQFILSSKKLLLSDSGFYLCAWSVQSDGGYTFGSGTRLTVV.

This clonotype was seen a handful of times. The chain employs TRBV4-3 and TRBJ2-1; 7 positions agree with TRBD2. CDR3 size: 15 residues. The V gene end was trimmed by 1 base and the J gene end by 7 bases; junction bases not matched to a gene: 7. Germline V gene data show CDR1 as LGHNA and CDR2 as YSLEER. CDR3 coding DNA: TGCGCCAGCAGCCAAGTGGGAGCGGGACGGAATGAGCAGTTCTTC. This codes for CASSQVGAGRNEQFF.